This T cell receptor beta chain comes out of a study of blood T cells in healthy people across ages. It was with a sample-barcoded 5' primer and a J-beta primer mix that a second PCR of about 6 to 11 cycles was run. TCRdb called the 5' RACE reads again in MiXCR, with one record for every CDR3 protein. The sample holds 600,000 or so distinct CDR3 sequences; approximately 30% are singletons and the top ten take less than 20%. This clonotype was picked up a small number of times. Its antigen remains unknown. The study's findings and limits: A roughly linear fall in TCR beta diversity per million T cells was seen with increasing age. Lack of knowledge of donor CMV status possibly confounded expanded clonotype changes.

Ranging in age from roughly 6 to 90, the donors were healthy Caucasian individuals from Russia. The CDR3 covers 12 residues. CDR1 is SQVTM, CDR2 ANQGSEA, per germline. V lost 6 bases and J lost 3, with 12 bases in between. The chain is built from TRBV29-1 and TRBJ2-7; D might be TRBD1 (6 bases). Material for sequencing was blood. This TCR came from a woman aged 80 or over in good health. CDR3 sequence reads: CSVGWTVYEQYF. DNA for the CDR3: TGCAGCGTCGGTTGGACAGTCTACGAGCAGTACTTC.